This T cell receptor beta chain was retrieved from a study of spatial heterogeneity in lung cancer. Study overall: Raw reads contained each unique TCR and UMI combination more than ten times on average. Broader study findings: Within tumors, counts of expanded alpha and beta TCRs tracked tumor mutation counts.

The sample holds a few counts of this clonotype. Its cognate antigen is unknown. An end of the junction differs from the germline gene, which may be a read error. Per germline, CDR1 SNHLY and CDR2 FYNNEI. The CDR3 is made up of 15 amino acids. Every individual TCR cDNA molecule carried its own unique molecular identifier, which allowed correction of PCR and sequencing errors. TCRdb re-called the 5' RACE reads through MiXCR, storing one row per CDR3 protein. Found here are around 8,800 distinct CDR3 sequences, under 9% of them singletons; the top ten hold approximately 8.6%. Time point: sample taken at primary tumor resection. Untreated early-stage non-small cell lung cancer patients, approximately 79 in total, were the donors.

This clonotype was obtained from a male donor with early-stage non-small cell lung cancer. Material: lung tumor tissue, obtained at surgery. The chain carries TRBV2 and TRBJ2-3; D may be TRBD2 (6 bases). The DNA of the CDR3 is TGTGCCAGCAGTAAAGCCGGGACTGGCACAGATACGCAGTATTTT. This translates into CASSKAGTGTDTQYF.